Below are 26 T cell receptor beta chains sequenced from a single sample in a study of shared clonotypes between healthy human individuals. The protocol was immunoSEQ multiplex PCR, while the TCRdb copy is restricted to in-frame clones and leaves out a portion. This sample has 2 million to 2.5 million clones, with approximately 95% found just once. The specimen was naive CD4+ T cells sorted from blood. Specified subset: CD45RA+ positively selected. These receptors were collected from a man aged 18 to 29 in good health.

V is TRBV5-1 and J is TRBJ1-1, with TRBD1 identical over 8 bases. Trimming cost V 6 bases and J 4 bases; bases outside gene matches: 8. CDR1 and CDR2 from the germline V gene are SGHRS and YFSETQ. The CDR3 has 14 residues. CDR3 region: CASTPRGQGTEAFF. Here the CDR3 DNA reads TGCGCCAGCACGCCCAGGGGGCAGGGCACTGAAGCTTTCTTT. The variable domain in full, completed from reference TRBV5-1 and TRBJ1-1, reads KAGVTQTPRYLIKTRGQQVTLSCSPISGHRSVSWYQQTPGQGLQFLFEYFSETQRNKGNFPGRFSGRQFSNSRSEMNVSTLELGDSALYLCASTPRGQGTEAFFGQGTRLTVV.

The rearrangement links TRBV29-1 to TRBJ1-1; maybe TRBD1 (5 bases). Trimming cost V 7 bases and J 2 bases, with 14 bases left between them. Germline CDR1 reads SQVTM; CDR2 reads ANQGSEA. The CDR3 is 13 amino acids. CDR3 in amino acids: CSAHRQINTEAFF. Here the CDR3 DNA reads TGCAGCGCACACCGACAGATCAACACTGAAGCTTTCTTT.

Concerning this clone itself: The identical CDR3 is also encoded by other nucleotide sequences in the sample. This chain joins TRBV28 and TRBJ2-7; D gene unclear. Germline CDR1 reads MDHEN; CDR2 reads SYDVKM. The CDR3 extends over 11 amino acids. Trimming stripped 3 bases from V and 6 bases from J, with 6 bases between. The CDR3 region has the DNA TGTGCCAGCAGTTTTCTAGGCGAGCAGTACTTC. Translating it yields CASSFLGEQYF.

Here the CDR3 DNA reads TGTGCCAGCAGTTTTTTGAGGTATTCACCCCTCCACTTT. Encoded protein: CASSFLRYSPLHF. The chain couples TRBV28 to TRBJ1-6; D ambiguous. The CDR3 spans 13 residues. Germline CDR1 is MDHEN and CDR2 is SYDVKM. Trimming left V 3 bases short and J 8 bases short, with 8 bases between.

This rearrangement joins TRBV18 to TRBJ2-7; either TRBD1 or TRBD2 may supply D (7 bases each). Germline V gene data show CDR1 as KGHSH and CDR2 as LQKENI. The CDR3 is 14 amino acids. V was clipped by 3 bases and J by 4 bases, with 13 bases between them. DNA for the CDR3: TGTGCCAGCTCACCTCAGCAGGGGGGGTACGAGCAGTACTTC. Translating it yields CASSPQQGGYEQYF.

CDR3 sequence: CASRADRGKYNSPLHF. The CDR3 nucleotides read TGCGCCAGCAGGGCAGACAGGGGGAAGTATAATTCACCCCTCCACTTT. The chain carries TRBV10-2 and TRBJ1-6; 9 nucleotides match TRBD1. The trim removed 6 bases at V and 4 bases at J, leaving 7 bases unmatched. The CDR3 totals 16 residues. Germline CDR1 WSHSY, CDR2 SAAADI.

The rearrangement links TRBV10-1 to TRBJ2-7; D could derive from TRBD1 or TRBD2 (5 bases each). V shed 0 bases and J shed 6 bases, with 12 bases lying between them. Germline V gene data show CDR1 as WNHNN and CDR2 as SYGVQD (reference sequence). This CDR3 contains 14 residues. The CDR3 protein is CASSESRGRLEQYF. CDR3 DNA: TGCGCCAGCAGTGAGTCGAGGGGCCGTCTCGAGCAGTACTTC.

The chain couples TRBV5-6 to TRBJ2-5; 7 bases agree with TRBD2. Germline CDR1 SGHDT, CDR2 YYEEEE. V lost 1 base and J lost 2; bases outside the gene matches: 5. This CDR3 comprises 15 residues. The CDR3 bases are TGTGCCAGCAGCTTGTATGGGAGGGGTCAAGAGACCCAGTACTTC. Translated: CASSLYGRGQETQYF.

J is TRBJ2-5 and V is TRBV27, with TRBD1 matching over 8 bases. The CDR3 contains 15 residues. Germline lookup yields CDR1 MNHEY and CDR2 SMNVEV (reference sequence). V trimming: 4 bases; J trimming: 0 bases; junction bases outside the gene matches: 4. CDR3 nucleotide sequence: TGTGCCAGCAGTTACGGGACAGGACACCAAGAGACCCAGTACTTC. This translates into CASSYGTGHQETQYF.

The chain employs TRBV5-1 and TRBJ1-1, with 7 bases aligning to TRBD1. The germline gives CDR1 SGHRS, CDR2 YFSETQ. The CDR3 runs 14 residues. V gave up 4 bases and J gave up 2 bases; unmatched junction bases: 5. As DNA, the CDR3 is TGCGCCAGCAGCGCAGGGGGATCTAACACTGAAGCTTTCTTT. Protein product: CASSAGGSNTEAFF.

This clone was counted once. DNA for the CDR3: TGTGCCAGCTCACCACAGGGGCATTCCTACGAGCAGTACTTC. It specifies CASSPQGHSYEQYF. J is TRBJ2-7 and V is TRBV18, with D possibly being TRBD1 (5 bases). CDR3 length equals 14 residues. With 1 base removed from V and 1 base from J, the gap between germline ends came to 8 bases. Per germline, CDR1 KGHSH and CDR2 LQKENI.

Regarding this clone: The sample holds other DNA sequences that translate to the same CDR3. V gene TRBV18 combines with J gene TRBJ1-5; tentatively, D is TRBD1 (5 bases). The CDR3 covers 15 residues. Trimming left V 0 bases short and J 2 bases short, with 8 bases between. Germline CDR1 is KGHSH and CDR2 is LQKENI. CDR3 loop: CASSPPAGGNQPQHF. Written as DNA, the CDR3 is TGTGCCAGCTCACCACCGGCGGGGGGCAATCAGCCCCAGCATTTT.

This sequence joins TRBV18 and TRBJ1-6; maybe TRBD1 (5 bases). Per germline, CDR1 KGHSH and CDR2 LQKENI. Deletions cut 3 bases from V and 5 bases from J, with 14 bases between. The CDR3 has 16 residues. The CDR3 DNA reads TGTGCCAGCTCACCCTTTGGACGAGGGGATAATTCACCCCTCCACTTT. Its translation is CASSPFGRGDNSPLHF.

This chain joins TRBV5-1 and TRBJ2-7; D may be TRBD2 (6 bases). Germline V gene lookup returns CDR1 SGHRS and CDR2 YFSETQ. Trimming removed 5 bases from V and 2 bases from J, with 14 bases in between. This CDR3 region has 14 residues. The CDR3 DNA sequence: TGCGCCAGCAGAGGGACTGAGAGGGCCTACGAGCAGTACTTC. Translated, it gives CASRGTERAYEQYF.

This clone occurred once. The V call is TRBV10-1, the J call TRBJ1-6, with D perhaps matching TRBD1 (5 bases). Germline V lookup: CDR1 WNHNN, CDR2 SYGVQD (reference sequence). Trimming pared 7 bases from V and 0 bases from J, leaving 16 bases between. This CDR3 is built from 17 residues. CDR3 residues: CASTRVVVSSYNSPLHF. DNA of the CDR3: TGCGCCAGCACCAGGGTAGTAGTAAGCTCCTATAATTCACCCCTCCACTTT.

The chain uses TRBV30 and TRBJ1-5; D is unclear. V was cut by 0 bases and J by 6 bases, with 12 bases left in between. From germline, CDR1 is GTSNPN and CDR2 SVGIG (reference sequence). The CDR3 consists of 14 residues. CDR3: CAWSVGQRRQPQHF. Written as DNA, the CDR3 is TGTGCCTGGAGTGTAGGTCAACGACGTCAGCCCCAGCATTTT.

V is TRBV7-8 and J is TRBJ1-4; D unresolved. From germline, CDR1 is SGHVS and CDR2 FQNEAQ. This CDR3 has 15 residues. Trimming cost V 5 bases and J 8 bases, with 18 bases left between them. CDR3 protein: CASSPGSGRREKLFF. In nucleotides, the CDR3 is TGTGCCAGCAGCCCGGGGTCCGGGAGGCGGGAAAAACTGTTTTTT.

The chain couples TRBV19 to TRBJ2-2; D is unresolved. The V gene's germline CDR1 is LNHDA and CDR2 SQIVND (reference sequence). V was cut by 8 bases and J by 2 bases, with 12 bases left in between. The CDR3 has 14 amino acids. CDR3 DNA: TGTGCCAGTTCATCCGCCGGAAACACCGGGGAGCTGTTTTTT. Encoded protein: CASSSAGNTGELFF.

This clone was observed once. At the DNA level, this CDR3 is encoded by other sequences in the same sample as well. The chain links TRBV6-5 to TRBJ2-7, with 8 nucleotides matching TRBD1. V was clipped by 6 bases and J by 2 bases; unmatched bases: 3. CDR1 is MNHEY and CDR2 is SVGAGI in the germline V gene. The CDR3 spans 13 residues. CDR3 coding DNA: TGTGCCAGCAGGGACAGGGCCACCTACGAGCAGTACTTC. Its translation: CASRDRATYEQYF.

This rearrangement joins TRBV9 to TRBJ2-1, with D possibly being TRBD1 (6 bases). Trimming stripped 2 bases from V and 2 bases from J, with 11 bases between. The CDR3 is 15 amino acids. Germline CDR1 SGDLS, CDR2 YYNGEE. The CDR3, as DNA: TGTGCCAGCAGCGTGGGGGCCTCAACCTACAATGAGCAGTTCTTC. Translating gives CASSVGASTYNEQFF.

In this sample, this clone turned up once. The chain couples TRBV28 to TRBJ2-6; tentative D call: TRBD2 (7 bases). Germline values: CDR1 MDHEN, CDR2 SYDVKM. V was cut by 6 bases and J by 4 bases, with 13 bases left in between. The CDR3 totals 15 residues. CDR3 nucleotides: TGTGCCAGCAGCGGGGGCGGGAGCGGGGCCAACGTCCTGACTTTC. It is translated as CASSGGGSGANVLTF.

The chain recombines TRBV30 with TRBJ1-5; D may be TRBD1 (6 bases). V was pared by 2 bases and J by 3 bases, with 11 bases between. The germline V gene encodes CDR1 GTSNPN and CDR2 SVGIG (reference sequence). The CDR3 is made up of 14 amino acids. The CDR3 region is CAWSQDSHNQPQHF. DNA for the CDR3: TGTGCCTGGAGTCAGGACAGCCACAATCAGCCCCAGCATTTT.

V usage is TRBV5-4 and J usage is TRBJ2-3, with D tentatively TRBD1 or TRBD2 (5 bases each). The CDR3 has 13 amino acids. Germline V CDR1 and CDR2: SGHNT, YYREEE (reference sequence). Trimming took 4 bases from V and 3 from J, leaving 9 bases between them. CDR3 bases: TGTGCCAGCAGCCGGGACGTGACAGATACGCAGTATTTT. This encodes CASSRDVTDTQYF.

Here the CDR3 DNA reads TGTGCCATTGGGACTCCCGGCGGCACCATATATTTT. As protein: CAIGTPGGTIYF. The V and J genes are TRBV6-1 and TRBJ1-3; TRBD1 is a possible D gene (5 bases). Germline V lookup: CDR1 MNHNS, CDR2 SASEGT. The V end was cut by 10 bases, the J end by 9 bases, with 16 bases between. CDR3 length: 12 amino acids.

The chain recombines TRBV2 with TRBJ2-7, with 8 bases lining up with TRBD1. The CDR3 length is 15 residues. Per germline, CDR1 SNHLY and CDR2 FYNNEI. Trimming removed 5 bases from V and 0 bases from J; junction bases left unmatched: 6. The CDR3 DNA is TGTGCCAGCAGTCTGGACAGGGTGAGCTCCTACGAGCAGTACTTC. The encoded protein is CASSLDRVSSYEQYF.

The chain uses TRBV2 and TRBJ2-1; TRBD1 is a possible D gene (5 bases). The CDR3 loop spans 14 amino acids. V lost 5 bases, J lost 0 bases, and 8 bases lay in between. Germline-derived CDR1 and CDR2 are SNHLY and FYNNEI. CDR3 in DNA: TGTGCCAGCAGTAACAGGAGCTCCTACAATGAGCAGTTCTTC. The encoded protein is CASSNRSSYNEQFF.